This TCR beta chain came from a study of identifying expanded T cells in peripheral blood. The germline gives CDR1 MNHEY, CDR2 SMNVEV (reference sequence). The V end was cut by 7 bases, the J end by 5 bases, with 14 bases between. The CDR3 consists of 14 residues. Clones were sequenced by immunoSEQ multiplex PCR, and TCRdb holds only the in-frame ones, with some missing. Seen here are about 110,000 clones, approximately 90% observed once, and the top ten hold about 16%. The sequencing input was blood. The source is a person between 18 and 75 years old in good health. The chain recombines TRBV27 with TRBJ1-4, with D perhaps TRBD1 (6 bases). The CDR3 nucleotides read TGTGCCAGCAAGCGGGGGGGCTCAAATGAAAAACTGTTTTTT. Translation: CASKRGGSNEKLFF. Combining the CDR3 with reference TRBV27 and TRBJ1-4 gives the whole variable domain EAQVTQNPRYLITVTGKKLTVTCSQNMNHEYMSWYRQDPGLGLRQIYYSMNVEVTDKGDVPEGYKVSRKEKRNFPLILESPSPNQTSLYFCASKRGGSNEKLFFGSGTQLSVL.